Shown below are 27 T cell receptor beta chains from a single sample sequenced in a study of human T cells and chemical hapten exposure. The time point denotes: pre-sensitization, week 0. The treatment denotes: therapeutic diphenylcyclopropenone sensitization with weekly scalp DPC. In TCRdb, the RACE reads were re-called with MiXCR into one record per CDR3 protein. The table records under 200,000 distinct CDR3 sequences, around 30% of them present only once. The source material was whole blood, sampled in connection with sensitization to the hapten diphenylcyclopropenone (DPC). These receptors all stem from a woman in her thirties with alopecia areata. Some clones in this sample may be carry-over from other donors' samples.

This clonotype was seen a handful of times. The V and J genes are TRBV7-2 and TRBJ2-5; D call uncertain. Germline V gives CDR1 SGHTA, CDR2 FQGNSA. V was cut by 5 bases and J by 1 base, with 11 bases left in between. The CDR3 sequence is 14 residues long. CDR3 in amino acids: CASSHGRLQETQYF. CDR3 DNA sequence: TGTGCCAGCAGCCACGGACGTCTCCAAGAGACCCAGTACTTC.

This chain links TRBV7-6 with TRBJ1-6, with D possibly TRBD1 on 5 matching bases. The V and J ends lost 4 bases and 10 bases respectively, with 11 bases between them. Germline CDR1 is SGHVS and CDR2 is FNYEAQ. The CDR3 totals 13 residues. For the CDR3, the DNA is TGTGCCAGCAGCTCGATCAGGGACTCACCCCTCCACTTT. This codes for CASSSIRDSPLHF.

The V and J genes are TRBV4-1 and TRBJ2-3, with unresolved D. The CDR3 spans 16 residues. V dropped 0 bases and J dropped 2 bases, with 12 bases sitting between them. Germline V gene sequence: CDR1 MGHRA, CDR2 YSYEKL. The DNA for the CDR3 is TGCGCCAGCAGCCAAGAGTTAATGACATCCACAGATACGCAGTATTTT. It encodes CASSQELMTSTDTQYF.

CDR3 protein: CASSPRGTLSQHF. The CDR3 DNA reads as TGTGCCAGCAGTCCACGCGGGACCCTAAGCCAGCATTTT. This chain links TRBV28 with TRBJ1-5; TRBD1 might be the D (5 bases). The V gene lost 5 bases and the J gene lost 12 bases, with 17 bases spanning the gap. The germline gives CDR1 MDHEN, CDR2 SYDVKM. The CDR3 spans 13 residues.

This clonotype has a handful of counts. V usage is TRBV4-1 and J usage is TRBJ2-1; D might be TRBD1 (6 bases). CDR3 length equals 19 residues. Germline-derived CDR1 and CDR2 are MGHRA and YSYEKL. The germline V and J ends were trimmed by 1 base and 1 base, with 20 bases remaining between them. The CDR3 spells CASSQVFSRTGMSYNEQFF. The CDR3 bases are TGCGCCAGCAGCCAAGTTTTCAGTCGTACAGGGATGTCCTACAATGAGCAGTTCTTC.

The sample holds many counts of this clonotype. The chain couples TRBV9 to TRBJ2-3; D unclear. The CDR3 is made up of 12 amino acids. Per the germline V gene, CDR1 is SGDLS and CDR2 is YYNGEE. Trimming shortened V by 0 bases and J by 6 bases, and 5 bases separated the two germline ends. CDR3 nucleotide sequence: TGTGCCAGCAGCGTAGCGGAGGATACGCAGTATTTT. Protein sequence: CASSVAEDTQYF. Full variable domain (missing parts from reference TRBV9 and TRBJ2-3): DSGVTQTPKHLITATGQRVTLRCSPRSGDLSVYWYQQSLDQGLQFLIQYYNGEERAKGNILERFSAQQFPDLHSELNLSSLELGDSALYFCASSVAEDTQYFGPGTRLTVL.

The J gene is TRBJ1-2, the V gene TRBV5-1; possibly TRBD1 for D (6 bases). CDR3 length: 14 amino acids. V gave up 0 bases and J gave up 3 bases, with 9 bases separating them. Germline-derived CDR1 and CDR2 are SGHRS and YFSETQ. CDR3 nucleotides: TGCGCCAGCAGCTTGGACAGGGCGGACTATGGCTACACCTTC. It is translated as CASSLDRADYGYTF.

This clonotype was detected only a few times. The gene calls are TRBV28 and TRBJ2-7; TRBD2 is a possible D gene (5 bases). CDR3 size: 16 residues. Per germline, CDR1 MDHEN and CDR2 SYDVKM. The V and J ends lost 6 bases and 2 bases respectively, with 20 bases between them. CDR3: CASSPAYEDGTYEQYF. CDR3 in DNA: TGTGCCAGCAGCCCGGCTTATGAGGACGGGACCTACGAGCAGTACTTC.

With respect to this clonotype: As the CDR3 is not closed by the conserved phenylalanine or tryptophan, this likely results from a read error. This sequence joins TRBV20-1 and TRBJ2-1; 11 positions match TRBD1. The V gene end was trimmed by 1 base and the J gene end by 4 bases; junction bases not matched to a gene: 3. The CDR3 totals 15 residues. Germline assignment: CDR1 DFQATT and CDR2 SNEGSKA (reference sequence). The CDR3 reads CSARADRGPYNEQFL. In DNA, the CDR3 is TGCAGTGCTAGAGCGGACAGGGGGCCTTACAATGAGCAGTTCTTA.

The chain joins TRBV5-5 to TRBJ2-2; no definite D call. This CDR3 contains 13 residues. V was shortened by 2 bases and J by 5 bases, with 7 bases between the two germline ends. Germline V gene sequence: CDR1 SGHKS, CDR2 YYEKEE (reference sequence). Written as DNA, the CDR3 is TGTGCCAGCAGCTTCCAGGATACCGGGGAGCTGTTTTTT. Translating it yields CASSFQDTGELFF.

This chain uses TRBV7-7 with TRBJ2-5, with a tentative D call TRBD1 (6 bases). The CDR3 loop spans 13 amino acids. The germline V and J ends were trimmed by 5 bases and 2 bases, with 9 bases remaining between them. Germline V lookup: CDR1 SSHAT, CDR2 FNYEAQ (reference sequence). CDR3 in amino acids: CASSRTAQETQYF. CDR3 coding DNA: TGTGCCAGCAGCCGGACAGCGCAAGAGACCCAGTACTTC.

The rearrangement links TRBV10-3 to TRBJ1-3, with a possible D match to TRBD1 (5 bases). The CDR3 extends over 13 amino acids. The germline gives CDR1 ENHRY, CDR2 SYGVKD. V gave up 6 bases and J gave up 1 base, with 7 bases separating them. The CDR3 sequence is CAISTGSGNTIYF. CDR3 coding DNA: TGTGCCATCAGCACAGGTTCTGGAAACACCATATATTTT.

This clonotype was recorded only once. In DNA, the CDR3 is TGCGCCAGCCAGAGCGGGAGGGGGACCGGGGAGCTGTTTTTT. It codes for CASQSGRGTGELFF. The rearrangement joins TRBV10-2 to TRBJ2-2, with 10 bases aligning to TRBD2. Germline CDR1 is WSHSY and CDR2 is SAAADI. The CDR3 loop spans 14 amino acids. V was clipped by 8 bases and J by 5 bases; unmatched bases: 5.

The chain links TRBV11-2 to TRBJ2-7, with D perhaps matching TRBD2 (6 bases). V dropped 1 base and J dropped 0 bases, with 10 bases sitting between them. CDR3 size: 15 residues. CDR1 is SGHAT, CDR2 FQNNGV, per germline. The CDR3 loop is CASSLVRGSSYEQYF. Written as DNA, the CDR3 is TGTGCCAGCAGCTTAGTCCGGGGGAGCTCCTACGAGCAGTACTTC.

This clonotype was counted a few times. This chain links TRBV20-1 with TRBJ1-1, with D possibly TRBD1 on 6 matching bases. The V end was cut by 0 bases, the J end by 2 bases, with 13 bases between. CDR3 size: 15 residues. Germline values: CDR1 DFQATT, CDR2 SNEGSKA (reference sequence). The CDR3 loop reads CSARDRRTANTEAFF. The CDR3 region has the DNA TGCAGTGCTAGAGATCGGCGGACAGCTAACACTGAAGCTTTCTTT.

The rearrangement joins TRBV7-2 to TRBJ1-6, with a tentative D call TRBD1 (5 bases). V shed 4 bases and J shed 10 bases, with 11 bases lying between them. CDR1 SGHTA and CDR2 FQGNSA come from the germline V gene. The CDR3 length is 13 residues. CDR3 nucleotides: TGTGCCAGCAGCTCGCAGGGAGGGTCACCCCTCCACTTT. The encoded protein is CASSSQGGSPLHF. Full variable domain (rest looked up from reference TRBV7-2 and TRBJ1-6): GAGVSQSPSNKVTEKGKDVELRCDPISGHTALYWYRQSLGQGLEFLIYFQGNSAPDKSGLPSDRFSAERTGGSVSTLTIQRTQQEDSAVYLCASSSQGGSPLHFGNGTRLTVT.

This clonotype came up a few times. The chain employs TRBV28 and TRBJ2-5; D might be TRBD1 (5 bases). In germline, CDR1 is MDHEN, CDR2 SYDVKM. This CDR3 region has 13 residues. V was trimmed by 2 bases and J by 5 bases, leaving 9 bases between them. The CDR3 nucleotides read TGTGCCAGCAGTTTAGCAGGGTGGGAGACCCAGTACTTC. Translation: CASSLAGWETQYF.

The chain recombines TRBV9 with TRBJ2-5; 10 bases fit TRBD2. Germline CDR1 is SGDLS and CDR2 is YYNGEE. The J segment lost 5 bases and the V segment lost 5 bases, leaving 9 bases of the junction unmatched. The CDR3 extends over 15 amino acids. CDR3 DNA sequence: TGTGCCAGCAGTCCGAGCGGGGGGGGCCGGGAGACCCAGTACTTC. Protein: CASSPSGGGRETQYF.

This clonotype was observed a few times. The gene calls are TRBV28 and TRBJ2-3, with 8 bases lining up with TRBD1. Trimming cost V 6 bases and J 5 bases; bases outside gene matches: 10. This CDR3 is 15 amino acids long. Germline V gene data show CDR1 as MDHEN and CDR2 as SYDVKM. CDR3 nucleotide sequence: TGTGCCAGCAGAGCGGCCGGGACAGGAAGAGATACGCAGTATTTT. It encodes CASRAAGTGRDTQYF.

The V call is TRBV19, the J call TRBJ1-5; a weak D match, TRBD1 (6 bases). CDR3 size: 16 residues. The V end lost 3 bases, the J end lost 5 bases, and 17 bases lay between the germline ends. CDR1 LNHDA and CDR2 SQIVND come from the germline V gene (reference sequence). The DNA of the CDR3 is TGTGCCAGTAGTATTAGTTATGGGGGGCGAGATCAGCCCCAGCATTTT. Translation: CASSISYGGRDQPQHF.

This clonotype was found a few times. V and J are TRBV6-2 or TRBV6-3 and TRBJ2-3; 7 nucleotides align to TRBD1. The CDR3 runs to 13 residues. Germline V gene data show CDR1 as MNHEY and CDR2 as SVGEGT. The junction had 6 bases not matched to a gene; V was cut back by 6 bases and J by 6 bases. The CDR3 is CASRLQGSDTQYF. CDR3 DNA: TGTGCCAGCAGACTACAGGGGTCCGATACGCAGTATTTT.

This clonotype was observed a few times. The V call is TRBV29-1, the J call TRBJ2-5, with TRBD1 matching over 7 bases. The length of the CDR3 is 14 residues. V lost 1 base to trimming and J lost 7 bases; unmatched junction nucleotides: 9. Germline V gives CDR1 SQVTM, CDR2 ANQGSEA. CDR3 sequence reads: CSVEARDSRLTQYF. DNA of the CDR3: TGCAGCGTTGAAGCCCGGGACAGTAGGTTGACCCAGTACTTC.

V usage is TRBV6-1 and J usage is TRBJ2-1; D uncertain. The V gene's germline CDR1 is MNHNS and CDR2 SASEGT. Trimming shortened V by 3 bases and J by 0 bases, and 12 bases separated the two germline ends. This CDR3 has 16 amino acids. CDR3 residues: CASSEGRQSSYNEQFF. CDR3 DNA: TGTGCCAGCAGTGAGGGTAGGCAGAGCTCCTACAATGAGCAGTTCTTC.

This clonotype was counted between two and nine times. The chain uses TRBV28 and TRBJ1-2, with D possibly matching TRBD1 (6 bases). Trimming pared 6 bases from V and 3 bases from J, leaving 20 bases between. The CDR3 totals 16 residues. CDR1 MDHEN and CDR2 SYDVKM come from the germline V gene. As DNA, the CDR3 is TGTGCCAGCAGACACCATCGAGGGGGGAGTGACTATGGCTACACCTTC. Its protein product is CASRHHRGGSDYGYTF.

This clonotype was seen at least ten times. The chain recombines TRBV28 with TRBJ2-7, with 9 bases aligning to TRBD2. CDR1 is MDHEN and CDR2 is SYDVKM in the germline V gene. The CDR3 runs 14 residues. With V trimmed by 6 bases and J by 4 bases, 7 bases remained unmatched. DNA of the CDR3: TGTGCCAGCAGGGATCTAGCGGGAATATACGAGCAGTACTTC. Its protein is CASRDLAGIYEQYF. Complete variable domain (other parts from reference TRBV28 and TRBJ2-7): DVKVTQSSRYLVKRTGEKVFLECVQDMDHENMFWYRQDPGLGLRLIYFSYDVKMKEKGDIPEGYSVSREKKERFSLILESASTNQTSMYLCASRDLAGIYEQYFGPGTRLTVT.

This clonotype was counted only a few times. The J gene is TRBJ2-2, the V gene TRBV24-1; TRBD1 might be the D (8 bases). The germline CDR1 and CDR2 sequences are KGHDR and SFDVKD. This CDR3 has 14 amino acids. The V end was cut by 7 bases, the J end by 7 bases, with 15 bases between. Written as DNA, the CDR3 is TGTGCCACCAGCGACAGGGGAGGGGTCGGGGAGCTGTTTTTT. Protein: CATSDRGGVGELFF.

The V call is TRBV10-3, the J call TRBJ2-2; TRBD2 matches at 12 bases. Germline trimming cut 10 bases from V and 5 bases from J; bases unmatched to any gene: 5. This CDR3 has 14 amino acids. Per the germline V gene, CDR1 is ENHRY and CDR2 is SYGVKD. The CDR3 here is CATRLAGVTGELFF. Here the CDR3 DNA reads TGTGCCACCCGACTAGCGGGAGTAACCGGGGAGCTGTTTTTT.